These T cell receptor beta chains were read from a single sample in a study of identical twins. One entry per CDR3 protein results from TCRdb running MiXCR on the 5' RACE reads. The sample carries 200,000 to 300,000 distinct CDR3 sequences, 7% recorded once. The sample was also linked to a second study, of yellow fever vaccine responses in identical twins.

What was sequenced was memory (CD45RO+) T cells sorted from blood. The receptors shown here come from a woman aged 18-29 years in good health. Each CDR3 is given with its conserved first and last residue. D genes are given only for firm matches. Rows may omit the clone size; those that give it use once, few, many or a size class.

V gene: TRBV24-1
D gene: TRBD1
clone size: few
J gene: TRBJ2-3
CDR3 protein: CATSDLRGRADTQYF
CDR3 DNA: TGTGCCACCAGTGATCTCAGGGGGCGGGCAGATACGCAGTATTTT

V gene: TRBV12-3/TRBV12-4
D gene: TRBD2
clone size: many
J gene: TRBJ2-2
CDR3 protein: CASSFAGGNTGELFF
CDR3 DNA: TGTGCCAGCAGTTTCGCGGGAGGTAACACCGGGGAGCTGTTTTTT

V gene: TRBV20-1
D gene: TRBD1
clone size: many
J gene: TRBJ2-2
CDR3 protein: CSAKTGTGETGELFF
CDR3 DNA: TGCAGTGCCAAGACCGGGACAGGGGAAACCGGGGAGCTGTTTTTT

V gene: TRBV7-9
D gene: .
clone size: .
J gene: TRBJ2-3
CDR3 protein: CASSLDVGPTDTQYF
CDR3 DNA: TGTGCCAGCAGCTTAGACGTCGGACCCACAGATACGCAGTATTTT

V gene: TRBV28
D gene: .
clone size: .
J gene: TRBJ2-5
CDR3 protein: CASSFLGAQYF
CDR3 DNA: TGTGCCAGCAGTTTTCTTGGGGCCCAGTACTTC

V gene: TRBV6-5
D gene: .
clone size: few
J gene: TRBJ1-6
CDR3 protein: CASSYLKGHNSPLHF
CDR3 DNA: TGTGCCAGCAGTTACCTTAAAGGACATAATTCACCCCTCCACTTT

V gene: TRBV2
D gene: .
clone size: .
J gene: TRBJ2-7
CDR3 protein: CASSYADREQYF
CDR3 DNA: TGTGCCAGCAGTTACGCTGACAGAGAGCAGTACTTC

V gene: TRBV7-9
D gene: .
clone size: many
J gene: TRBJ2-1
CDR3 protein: CASSRQGDFNEQFF
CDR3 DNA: TGTGCCAGCTCTCGGCAGGGGGACTTCAATGAGCAGTTCTTC

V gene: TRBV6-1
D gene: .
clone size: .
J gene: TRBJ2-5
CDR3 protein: CASSVWDGETQYF
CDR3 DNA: TGTGCCAGCAGTGTATGGGACGGAGAGACCCAGTACTTC

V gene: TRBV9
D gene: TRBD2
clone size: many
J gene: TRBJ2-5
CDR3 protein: CASSAREAGVLETQYF
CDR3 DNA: TGTGCCAGCAGCGCTCGTGAAGCGGGAGTTTTGGAGACCCAGTACTTC

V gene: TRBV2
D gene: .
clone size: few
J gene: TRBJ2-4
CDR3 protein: CASSGVGTNIQYF
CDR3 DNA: TGTGCCAGCAGTGGGGTAGGGACGAACATTCAGTACTTC

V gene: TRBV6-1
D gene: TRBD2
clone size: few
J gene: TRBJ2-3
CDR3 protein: CASRTSGRHGTSTDTQYF
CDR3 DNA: TGTGCCAGCAGGACTAGCGGGAGACACGGAACTAGCACAGATACGCAGTATTTT

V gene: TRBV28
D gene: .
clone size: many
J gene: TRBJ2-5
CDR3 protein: CASSLLQGEDQETQYF
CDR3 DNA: TGTGCCAGCAGTTTATTACAGGGCGAGGACCAAGAGACCCAGTACTTC

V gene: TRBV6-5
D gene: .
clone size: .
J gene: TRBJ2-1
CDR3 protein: CASSYNRNGGRQFF
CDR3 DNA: TGTGCCAGCAGTTACAATCGAAATGGGGGACGGCAGTTCTTC

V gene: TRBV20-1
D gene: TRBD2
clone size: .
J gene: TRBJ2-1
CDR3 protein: CSADGLAGFDEQFF
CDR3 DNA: TGCAGTGCTGATGGACTAGCGGGATTTGATGAGCAGTTCTTC

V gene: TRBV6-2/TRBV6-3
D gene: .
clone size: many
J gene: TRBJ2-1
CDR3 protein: CASSYSASSHEQFF
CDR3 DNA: TGTGCCAGCAGTTACTCGGCTAGCAGCCATGAGCAGTTCTTC

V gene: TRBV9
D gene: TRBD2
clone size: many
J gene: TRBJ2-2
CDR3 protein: CASSISGRKTGELFF
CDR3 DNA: TGTGCCAGCAGCATTAGCGGGAGGAAAACCGGGGAGCTGTTTTTT

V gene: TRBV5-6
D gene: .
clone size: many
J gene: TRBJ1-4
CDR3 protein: CASSIGEKLFF
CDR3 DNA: TGTGCCAGCAGCATCGGGGAAAAACTGTTTTTT

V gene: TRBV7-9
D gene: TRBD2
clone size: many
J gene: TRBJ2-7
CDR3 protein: CASSLDGTSGSYEQYF
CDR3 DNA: TGTGCCAGCAGCTTAGATGGGACTAGCGGATCCTACGAGCAGTACTTC

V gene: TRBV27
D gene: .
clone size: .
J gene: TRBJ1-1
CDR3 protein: CASSTGRLQAEAFF
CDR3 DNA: TGTGCCAGCAGTACGGGACGGCTACAGGCTGAAGCTTTCTTT

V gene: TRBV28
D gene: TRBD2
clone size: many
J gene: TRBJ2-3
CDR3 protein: CASSPLAGVTDTQYF
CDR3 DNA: TGTGCCAGCAGCCCTCTAGCGGGGGTCACAGATACGCAGTATTTT

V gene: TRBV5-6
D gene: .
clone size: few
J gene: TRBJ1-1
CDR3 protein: CASSLYWGSSTEAFF
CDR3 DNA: TGTGCCAGCAGTTTATATTGGGGTAGTAGCACTGAAGCTTTCTTT

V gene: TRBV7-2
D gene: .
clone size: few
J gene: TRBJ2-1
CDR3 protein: CASSFRREQFF
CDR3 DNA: TGTGCCAGCAGCTTCCGCAGGGAGCAGTTCTTC

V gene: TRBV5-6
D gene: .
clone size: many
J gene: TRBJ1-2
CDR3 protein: CASSLVVSGGYTF
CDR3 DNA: TGTGCCAGCAGCTTGGTGGTTTCAGGTGGCTACACCTTC

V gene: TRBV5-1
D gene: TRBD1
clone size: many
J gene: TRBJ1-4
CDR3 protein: CASSSSTGGGNEKLFF
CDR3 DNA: TGCGCCAGCAGCTCTTCGACAGGGGGCGGTAATGAAAAACTGTTTTTT